A selection of T cell receptor beta chains follows, all from one sample in a study of blood T cell repertoires in COVID-19. Produced via immunoSEQ multiplex PCR; TCRdb's table is partial and in-frame only. The sample has some 200,000 clones, approximately 87% seen once; the top ten hold approximately 0.75%. The sample was peripheral blood. These receptors were collected from a woman aged 70-85 years with acute or convalescent COVID-19. Each CDR3 is given without its conserved first and last residue.

v_gene: TRBV19
CDR3aa: ASSPGTAGNTIY

v_gene: TRBV7-2
CDR3aa: ASSFDRRTGELF

v_gene: TRBV28
CDR3aa: ASSPSLLSGHRYT

v_gene: TRBV10-3
CDR3aa: AISEGVEKLF

v_gene: TRBV19
CDR3aa: ASRTGGTYTGELF

v_gene: TRBV6-6
CDR3aa: ASSPPGTGDNSPLH

v_gene: TRBV15
CDR3aa: ATSRDIGAQANTEAF

v_gene: TRBV28
CDR3aa: ASREGFEQF

v_gene: TRBV11-3
CDR3aa: ASSLGRLSTYNEQF

v_gene: TRBV10-3
CDR3aa: AISEPTVSEAF

v_gene: TRBV6-2/TRBV6-3
CDR3aa: ASSYPGQRSQH

v_gene: TRBV6-6
CDR3aa: ASSYGGEGAKNIQY

v_gene: TRBV28
CDR3aa: ASRNRLSNQPQH

v_gene: TRBV28
CDR3aa: ASSSRGLAGAYEQF

v_gene: TRBV20-1
CDR3aa: SASGSGGGQPQH

v_gene: TRBV15
CDR3aa: ATSSDRLYNEQF

v_gene: TRBV19
CDR3aa: ASSIGGNRGQPQH

v_gene: TRBV28
CDR3aa: ASGGGVRTEAF

v_gene: TRBV19
CDR3aa: ASSILSSGARGDEQF

v_gene: TRBV10-1
CDR3aa: ASGGLAMGGGQTYEQY

v_gene: TRBV6-5
CDR3aa: ASSYLGAGGYEQY

v_gene: TRBV29-1
CDR3aa: SVEGSGATGELF

v_gene: TRBV2
CDR3aa: ASRLTVTTGGITEAF

v_gene: TRBV11-3
CDR3aa: ASSRGRDEQF

v_gene: TRBV6-5
CDR3aa: ASSYSTPAYEQY

v_gene: TRBV10-3
CDR3aa: AISEGGKNEKLF

v_gene: TRBV10-3
CDR3aa: AISDRPPVTGGNTIY

v_gene: TRBV24-1
CDR3aa: ATSVPGTSGEQF

v_gene: TRBV5-1
CDR3aa: ASSLATGGNTGELF

v_gene: TRBV19
CDR3aa: ASSLAGGSYEQY

v_gene: TRBV19
CDR3aa: ASSIWAGATNEKLF

v_gene: TRBV11-3
CDR3aa: ASSPEGAYEQY

v_gene: TRBV19
CDR3aa: ASSRGAAETQY

v_gene: TRBV5-4
CDR3aa: ASSLGGNTGELF

v_gene: TRBV15
CDR3aa: ATRDRQLNNSPLH

v_gene: TRBV5-6
CDR3aa: ASSLAQSYEQY

v_gene: TRBV18
CDR3aa: ASFRDRGQDTQY

v_gene: TRBV29-1
CDR3aa: SVGRGAGELF

v_gene: TRBV19
CDR3aa: ASTLTDYQPQH

v_gene: TRBV12-3/TRBV12-4
CDR3aa: ASSLFGNEKLF

v_gene: TRBV6-2/TRBV6-3
CDR3aa: ASSDPGGGSNQPQH

v_gene: TRBV12-3/TRBV12-4
CDR3aa: ASSLLREDTQY

v_gene: TRBV28
CDR3aa: ASSSTGNLGNTIY

v_gene: TRBV28
CDR3aa: ASRHTSGKGHEQF

v_gene: TRBV5-1
CDR3aa: ASREATNEKLF

v_gene: TRBV7-2
CDR3aa: ASSSYIGTASTGELF

v_gene: TRBV4-1
CDR3aa: ASSPPPGLASETQY

v_gene: TRBV18
CDR3aa: ASSPWTGRYQETQY

v_gene: TRBV18
CDR3aa: ASSPLRGGGDTEAF

v_gene: TRBV28
CDR3aa: ASSSISGTGGNQPQH

v_gene: TRBV19
CDR3aa: ASSISGQGNSPLH

v_gene: TRBV18
CDR3aa: ASSPPSTGRNTEAF

v_gene: TRBV5-1
CDR3aa: ASSPGIMNTEAF

v_gene: TRBV28
CDR3aa: SGSSGTYEQY

v_gene: TRBV6-6
CDR3aa: ASSPSGGRAYEQY

v_gene: TRBV5-1
CDR3aa: ASSLEGLAVETQY